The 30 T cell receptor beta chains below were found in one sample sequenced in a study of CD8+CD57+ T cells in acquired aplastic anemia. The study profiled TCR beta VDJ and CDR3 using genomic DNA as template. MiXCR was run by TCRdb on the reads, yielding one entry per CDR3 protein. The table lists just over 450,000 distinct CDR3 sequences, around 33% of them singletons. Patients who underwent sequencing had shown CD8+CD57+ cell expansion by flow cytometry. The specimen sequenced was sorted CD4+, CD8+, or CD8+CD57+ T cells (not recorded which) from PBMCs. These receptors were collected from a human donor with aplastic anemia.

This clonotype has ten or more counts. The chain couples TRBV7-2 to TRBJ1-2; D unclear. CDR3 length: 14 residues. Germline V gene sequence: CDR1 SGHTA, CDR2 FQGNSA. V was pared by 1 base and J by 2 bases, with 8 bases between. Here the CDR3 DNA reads TGTGCCAGCAGCTTAGACCATAGGAACTATGGCTACACCTTC. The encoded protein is CASSLDHRNYGYTF.

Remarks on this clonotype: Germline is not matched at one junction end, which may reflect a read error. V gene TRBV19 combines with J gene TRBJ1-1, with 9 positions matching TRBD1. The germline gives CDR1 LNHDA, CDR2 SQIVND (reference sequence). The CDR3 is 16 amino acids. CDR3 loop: CASRQQTGGIDTEALF. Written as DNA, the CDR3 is TGTGCCAGTAGGCAACAGACAGGGGGAATAGACACTGAGGCTCTCTTT.

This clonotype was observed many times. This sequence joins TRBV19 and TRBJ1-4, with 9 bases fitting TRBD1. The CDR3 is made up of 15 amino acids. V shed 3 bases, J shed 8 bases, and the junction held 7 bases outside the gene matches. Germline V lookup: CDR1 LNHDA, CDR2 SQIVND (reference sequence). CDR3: CASSIQQGAGEKLFF. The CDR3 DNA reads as TGTGCCAGTAGTATTCAACAGGGGGCGGGAGAAAAACTGTTTTTT.

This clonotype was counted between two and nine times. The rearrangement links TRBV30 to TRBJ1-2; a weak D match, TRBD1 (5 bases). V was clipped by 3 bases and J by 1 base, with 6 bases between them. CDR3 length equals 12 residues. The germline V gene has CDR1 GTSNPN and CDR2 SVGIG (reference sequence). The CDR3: CAWRGGNYGYTF. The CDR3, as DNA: TGTGCCTGGAGGGGGGGTAACTATGGCTACACCTTC. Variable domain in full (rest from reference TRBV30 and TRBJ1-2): SQTIHQWPATLVQPVGSPLSLECTVEGTSNPNLYWYRQAAGRGLQLLFYSVGIGQISSEVPQNLSASRPQDRQFILSSKKLLLSDSGFYLCAWRGGNYGYTFGSGTRLTVV.

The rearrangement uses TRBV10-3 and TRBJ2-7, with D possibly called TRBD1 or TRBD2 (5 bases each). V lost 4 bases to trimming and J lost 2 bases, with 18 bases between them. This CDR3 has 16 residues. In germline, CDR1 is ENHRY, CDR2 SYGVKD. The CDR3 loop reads CAISARKGQGAYEQYF. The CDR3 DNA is TGTGCCATCAGTGCTAGAAAGGGGCAGGGAGCCTACGAGCAGTACTTC.

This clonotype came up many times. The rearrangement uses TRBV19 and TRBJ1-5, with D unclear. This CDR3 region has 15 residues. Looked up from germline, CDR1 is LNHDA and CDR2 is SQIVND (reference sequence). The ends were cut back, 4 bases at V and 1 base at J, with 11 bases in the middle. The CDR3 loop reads CASSTRGRSNQPQHF. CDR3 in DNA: TGTGCCAGTAGTACTCGTGGGCGGAGCAATCAGCCCCAGCATTTT.

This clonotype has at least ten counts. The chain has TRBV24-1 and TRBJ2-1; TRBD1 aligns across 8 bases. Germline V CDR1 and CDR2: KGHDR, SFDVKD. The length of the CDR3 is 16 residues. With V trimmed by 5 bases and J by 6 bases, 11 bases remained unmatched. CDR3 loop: CATSGRAGTGTNEQFF. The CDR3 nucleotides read TGTGCCACCAGTGGTCGAGCCGGGACAGGCACCAATGAGCAGTTCTTC.

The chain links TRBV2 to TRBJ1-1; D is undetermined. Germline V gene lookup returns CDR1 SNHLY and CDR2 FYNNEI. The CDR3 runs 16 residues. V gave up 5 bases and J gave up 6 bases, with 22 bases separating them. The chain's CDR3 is CASSRVSGLGGSEAFF. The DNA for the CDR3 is TGTGCCAGCAGTCGAGTTTCAGGCTTAGGAGGTTCTGAAGCTTTCTTT.

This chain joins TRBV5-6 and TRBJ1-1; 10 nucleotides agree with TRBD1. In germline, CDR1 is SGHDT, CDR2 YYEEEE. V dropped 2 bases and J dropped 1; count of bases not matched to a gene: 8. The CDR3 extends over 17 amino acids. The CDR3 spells CASSFSPGTGANTEAFF. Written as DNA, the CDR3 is TGTGCCAGCAGCTTTAGTCCCGGGACAGGGGCGAACACTGAAGCTTTCTTT.

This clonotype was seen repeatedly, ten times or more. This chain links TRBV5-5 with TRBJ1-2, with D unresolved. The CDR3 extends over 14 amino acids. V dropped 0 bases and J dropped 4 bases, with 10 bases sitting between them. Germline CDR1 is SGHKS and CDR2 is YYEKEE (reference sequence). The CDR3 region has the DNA TGTGCCAGCAGCTTGGATGGGGAAGGCTATGGCTACACCTTC. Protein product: CASSLDGEGYGYTF.

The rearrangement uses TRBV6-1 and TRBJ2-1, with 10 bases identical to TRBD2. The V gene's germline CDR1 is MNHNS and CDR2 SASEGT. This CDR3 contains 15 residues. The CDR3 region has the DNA TGTGCTAGAGAAGGCGCCCTAGCGGGAGTTACTGAGCAGTTCTTC. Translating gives CAREGALAGVTEQFF.

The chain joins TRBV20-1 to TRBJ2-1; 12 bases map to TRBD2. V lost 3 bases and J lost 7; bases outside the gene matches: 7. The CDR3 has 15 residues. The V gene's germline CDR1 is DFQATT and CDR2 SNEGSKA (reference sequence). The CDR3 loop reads CSARLGLAGRNEQFF. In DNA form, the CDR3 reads TGCAGTGCTAGGTTAGGACTAGCGGGGAGAAATGAGCAGTTCTTC.

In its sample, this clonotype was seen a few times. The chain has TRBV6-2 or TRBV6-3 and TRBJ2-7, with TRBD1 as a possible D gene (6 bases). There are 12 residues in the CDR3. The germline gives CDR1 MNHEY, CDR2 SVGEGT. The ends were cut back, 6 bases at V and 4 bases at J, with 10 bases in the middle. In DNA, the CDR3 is TGTGCCAGCAGGAAGGGGGAGTACGAGCAGTACTTC. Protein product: CASRKGEYEQYF.

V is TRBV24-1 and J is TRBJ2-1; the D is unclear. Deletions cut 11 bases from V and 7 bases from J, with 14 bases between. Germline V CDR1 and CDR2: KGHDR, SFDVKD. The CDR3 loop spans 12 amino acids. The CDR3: CASRTRVNEQFF. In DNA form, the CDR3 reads TGTGCCAGCAGAACACGGGTGAATGAGCAGTTCTTC.

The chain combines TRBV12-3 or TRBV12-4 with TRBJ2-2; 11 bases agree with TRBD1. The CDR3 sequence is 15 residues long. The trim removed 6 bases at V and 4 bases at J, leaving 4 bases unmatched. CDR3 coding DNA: TGTGCCAGCAGAAGGACAGGGGGCGTCACCGGGGAGCTGTTTTTT. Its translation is CASRRTGGVTGELFF.

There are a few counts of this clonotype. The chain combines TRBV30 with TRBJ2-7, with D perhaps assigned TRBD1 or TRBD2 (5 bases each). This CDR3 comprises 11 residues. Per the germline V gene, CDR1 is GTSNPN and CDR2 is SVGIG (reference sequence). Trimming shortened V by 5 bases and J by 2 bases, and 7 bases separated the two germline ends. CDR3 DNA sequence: TGTGCCTGGGGGGGTCCCTACGAGCAGTACTTC. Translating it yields CAWGGPYEQYF.

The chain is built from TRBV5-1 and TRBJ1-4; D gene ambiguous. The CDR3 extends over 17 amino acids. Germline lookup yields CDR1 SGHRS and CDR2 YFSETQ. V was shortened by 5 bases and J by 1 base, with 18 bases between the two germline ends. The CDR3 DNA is TGCGCCAGCAGTTTGAGGTGGTCGGGCCTAACTAATGAAAAACTGTTTTTT. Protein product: CASSLRWSGLTNEKLFF.

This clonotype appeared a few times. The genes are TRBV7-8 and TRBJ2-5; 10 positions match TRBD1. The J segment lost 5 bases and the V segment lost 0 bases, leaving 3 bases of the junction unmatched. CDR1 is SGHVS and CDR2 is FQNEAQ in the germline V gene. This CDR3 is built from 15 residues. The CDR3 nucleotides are TGTGCCAGCAGCTTAGCTTGGGGACAGGGGGAGACCCAGTACTTC. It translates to CASSLAWGQGETQYF.

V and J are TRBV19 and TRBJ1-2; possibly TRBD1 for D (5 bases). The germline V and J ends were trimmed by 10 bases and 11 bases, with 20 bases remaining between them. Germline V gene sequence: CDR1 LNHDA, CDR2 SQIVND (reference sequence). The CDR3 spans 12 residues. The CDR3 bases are TGTGCCACAAACGAAGGGACTAGCGGATACACCTTC. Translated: CATNEGTSGYTF.

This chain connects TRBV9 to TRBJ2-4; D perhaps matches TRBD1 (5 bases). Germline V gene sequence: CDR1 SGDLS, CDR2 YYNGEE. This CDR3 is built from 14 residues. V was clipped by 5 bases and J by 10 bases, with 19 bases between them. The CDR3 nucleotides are TGTGCCAGCAGTCCTATCCAGGCAGGGAAGATTCAGTACTTC. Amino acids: CASSPIQAGKIQYF.

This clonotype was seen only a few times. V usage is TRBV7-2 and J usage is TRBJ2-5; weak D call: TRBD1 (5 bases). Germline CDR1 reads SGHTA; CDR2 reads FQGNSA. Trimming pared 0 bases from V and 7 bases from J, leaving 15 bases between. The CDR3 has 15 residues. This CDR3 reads CASSLAFRQGRTQYF. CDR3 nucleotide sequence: TGTGCCAGCAGCTTAGCCTTTCGGCAGGGTAGGACCCAGTACTTC.

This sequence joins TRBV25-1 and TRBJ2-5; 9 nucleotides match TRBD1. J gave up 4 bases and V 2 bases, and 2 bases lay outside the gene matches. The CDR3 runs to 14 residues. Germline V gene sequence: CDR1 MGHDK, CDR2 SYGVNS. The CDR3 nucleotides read TGTGCCAGCAGTGAAGGGACAGGGAGAGAGACCCAGTACTTC. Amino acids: CASSEGTGRETQYF.

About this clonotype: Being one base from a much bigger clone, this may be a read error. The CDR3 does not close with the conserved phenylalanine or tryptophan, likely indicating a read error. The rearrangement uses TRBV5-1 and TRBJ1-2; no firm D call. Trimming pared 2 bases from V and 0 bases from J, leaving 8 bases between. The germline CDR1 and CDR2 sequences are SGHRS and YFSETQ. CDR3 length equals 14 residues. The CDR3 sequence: CASSFSTANYGYTL. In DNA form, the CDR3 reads TGCGCCAGCAGCTTTAGTACTGCTAACTATGGCTACACCCTC.

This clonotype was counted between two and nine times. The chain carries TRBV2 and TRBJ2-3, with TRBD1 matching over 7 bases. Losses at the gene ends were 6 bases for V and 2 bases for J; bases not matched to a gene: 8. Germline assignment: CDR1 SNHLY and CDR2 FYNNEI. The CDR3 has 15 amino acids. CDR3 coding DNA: TGTGCCAGCAGGCCGGGACAGACAAACACAGATACGCAGTATTTT. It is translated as CASRPGQTNTDTQYF.

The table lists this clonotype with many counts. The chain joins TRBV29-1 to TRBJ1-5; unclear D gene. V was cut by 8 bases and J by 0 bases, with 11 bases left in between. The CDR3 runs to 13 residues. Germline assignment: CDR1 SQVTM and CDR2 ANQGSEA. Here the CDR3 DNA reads TGCAGCTTCTCAGAAAATAGCAATCAGCCCCAGCATTTT. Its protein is CSFSENSNQPQHF.

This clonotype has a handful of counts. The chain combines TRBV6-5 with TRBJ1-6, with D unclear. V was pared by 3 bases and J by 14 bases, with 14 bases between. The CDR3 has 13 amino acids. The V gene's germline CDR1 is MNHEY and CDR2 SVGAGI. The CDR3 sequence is CASSYIQSLTLHF. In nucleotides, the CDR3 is TGTGCCAGCAGTTATATCCAGTCACTGACCCTCCACTTT.

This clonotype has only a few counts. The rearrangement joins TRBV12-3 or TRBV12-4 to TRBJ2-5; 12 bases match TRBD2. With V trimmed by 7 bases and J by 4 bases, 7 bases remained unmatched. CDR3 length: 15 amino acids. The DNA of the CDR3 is TGTGCCAGCACTCTGACGGGACTAGCGGGAGAGACCCAGTACTTC. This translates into CASTLTGLAGETQYF.

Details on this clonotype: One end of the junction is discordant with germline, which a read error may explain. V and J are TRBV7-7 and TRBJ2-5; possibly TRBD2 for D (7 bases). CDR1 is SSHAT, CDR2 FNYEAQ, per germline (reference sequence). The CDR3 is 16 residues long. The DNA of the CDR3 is TGTGCTAGCAGCTTATATTGGGGGGGCCAGCAAGAGACCCAGTACTTC. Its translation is CASSLYWGGQQETQYF.

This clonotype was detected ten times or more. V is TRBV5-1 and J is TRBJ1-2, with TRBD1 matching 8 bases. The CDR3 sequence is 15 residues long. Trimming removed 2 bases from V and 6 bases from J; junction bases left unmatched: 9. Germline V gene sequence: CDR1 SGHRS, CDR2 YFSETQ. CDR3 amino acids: CASSFSGQGGNGYTF. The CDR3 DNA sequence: TGCGCCAGCAGCTTCTCAGGACAGGGCGGTAATGGCTACACCTTC.

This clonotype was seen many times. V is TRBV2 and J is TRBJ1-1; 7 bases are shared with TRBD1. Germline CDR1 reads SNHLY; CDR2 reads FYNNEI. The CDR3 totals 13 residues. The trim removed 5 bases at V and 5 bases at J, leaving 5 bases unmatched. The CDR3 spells CASSNRGMTEAFF. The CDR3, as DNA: TGTGCCAGCAGTAACAGGGGTATGACTGAAGCTTTCTTT.